The 2 T cell receptor beta chains presented below share a single source sample, sequenced in a study of cytomegalovirus exposure and HLA in healthy donors. Both 60 Vbeta primers and 13 Jbeta primers went into the PCR. Generated by immunoSEQ multiplex PCR, the TCRdb table keeps only in-frame clones and is missing some. The sample records 150,000 to 200,000 clones, around 65% being singletons. Sequenced sample: PBMCs. The receptors stem from a woman between 35 and 50 years old in good health and CMV-seropositive.

This clone was counted many times. The chain couples TRBV27 to TRBJ2-1, with 9 bases identical to TRBD2. Trimming cost V 2 bases and J 6 bases; bases outside gene matches: 2. The germline CDR1 and CDR2 sequences are MNHEY and SMNVEV (reference sequence). The CDR3 covers 14 residues. The CDR3 DNA reads TGTGCCAGCAGTTTAAGGCGGGGGGGCAATGAGCAGTTCTTC. This translates into CASSLRRGGNEQFF.

The sample holds one count of this clone. This rearrangement joins TRBV10-3 to TRBJ1-3; 7 bases fit TRBD1. CDR3 length: 18 residues. From germline, CDR1 is ENHRY and CDR2 SYGVKD. V was pared by 4 bases and J by 1 base, with 13 bases of the junction left unmatched. The CDR3 region is CAISGDPGQPFSGNTIYF. The CDR3 coding sequence is TGTGCCATCAGTGGGGACCCGGGACAGCCCTTTTCTGGAAACACCATATATTTT.